Reported below is one T cell receptor beta chain. The CDR3 length is 15 residues. V was clipped by 3 bases and J by 1 base, with 12 bases between them. The germline V gene has CDR1 MDHEN and CDR2 SYDVKM. The data stem from a study of blood T cell repertoires in COVID-19. Study as a whole: Samples came from the United States, Italy and Spain, spanning acute and convalescent COVID-19. The cDNA or gDNA used as material had been derived from T cells, B-cell-depleted T cells, or PBMCs.

Authors' data handling: By means of reference gene primer amplification, nucleated cell counts were estimated. The repertoire was sequenced with immunoSEQ multiplex PCR; TCRdb's copy has only in-frame clones and lacks some. V, J and clone size reflect that table, while D and trimming were determined from the DNA. The data show around 26,000 clones, approximately 76% seen once. The rearrangement links TRBV28 to TRBJ2-5, with D possibly matching TRBD2 (6 bases). The sequence was obtained from a man aged 65-85 years with acute or convalescent COVID-19. Sequenced sample: peripheral blood. The CDR3 sequence is CASSLAGPLQETQYF. The DNA for the CDR3 is TGTGCCAGCAGTTTGGCGGGGCCCCTCCAAGAGACCCAGTACTTC.